This T cell receptor beta chain appears in the sequencing data of a study of Ad26.COV2.S vaccination and SARS-CoV-2 variants. This CDR3 has 14 residues. V lost 5 bases to trimming and J lost 10 bases; unmatched junction nucleotides: 8. CDR1 and CDR2 (germline): MNHEY, SVGAGI. Notes on this clone: Antigen unknown.

General study results and limits: Reported findings describe substantial breadth in spike-specific CD8+ and CD4+ T cell responses following vaccination. TCR breadth and depth analyses may have underestimated total T cell responses. People given the vaccine had a wider spike-specific TCR breadth than placebo recipients did.

Only in-frame clones appear in the TCRdb table, and some are missing; sequencing was by immunoSEQ multiplex PCR. The sample lists 180,000 or so clones, around 90% seen once, with under 7.5% in the top ten. J is TRBJ1-6 and V is TRBV6-5, with 7 bases identical to TRBD1. The receptor's source is a human donor who had recovered from COVID-19. The source was peripheral blood, collected after recovery from COVID-19. The CDR3 loop reads CASSRQGQQSPLHF. The CDR3 nucleotides are TGTGCCAGCAGTCGACAGGGTCAGCAGTCACCCCTCCACTTT.